This paragraph reports one T cell receptor beta chain. There were healthy Caucasian individuals from Russia, aged roughly 6 to 90, serving as donors. These data come from a study of blood T cells in healthy people across ages. Through a sample-barcoded 5' primer and a J-beta primer mix, a second PCR was run for roughly 6 to 12 cycles. Template switching added a 12-random-nucleotide identifier to every cDNA molecule. CDR3-containing paired-end reads numbered at least 2.5 million in each sample. In TCRdb, the 5' RACE reads were re-called with MiXCR into one record per CDR3 protein. Among about 830,000 distinct CDR3 sequences listed, around 68% were seen once. The ends were cut back, 8 bases at V and 2 bases at J, with 10 bases in the middle. Germline CDR1 and CDR2: MNHEY and SVGEGT. The CDR3 length is 13 residues.

Sequencing input: blood. This TCR was sampled from a man under 40 in good health. The V and J genes are TRBV6-2 or TRBV6-3 and TRBJ2-1, with unresolved D. The CDR3 DNA is TGTGCCAGCGGTGGCAGCGCCTACAATGAGCAGTTCTTC. It translates to CASGGSAYNEQFF.